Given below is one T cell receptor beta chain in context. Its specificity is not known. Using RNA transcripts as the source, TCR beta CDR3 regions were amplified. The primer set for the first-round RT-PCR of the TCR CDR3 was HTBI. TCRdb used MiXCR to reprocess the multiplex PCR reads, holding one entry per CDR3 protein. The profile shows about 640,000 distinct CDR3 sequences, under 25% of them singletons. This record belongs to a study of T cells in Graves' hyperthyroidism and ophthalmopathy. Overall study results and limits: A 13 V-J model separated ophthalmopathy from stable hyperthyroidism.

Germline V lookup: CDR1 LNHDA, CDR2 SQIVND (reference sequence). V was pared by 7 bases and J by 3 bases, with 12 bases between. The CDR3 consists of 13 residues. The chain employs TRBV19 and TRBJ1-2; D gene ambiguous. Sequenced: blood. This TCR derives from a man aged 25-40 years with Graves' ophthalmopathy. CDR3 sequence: CASTDPPHYGYTF. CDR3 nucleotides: TGTGCCAGTACAGATCCCCCCCACTATGGCTACACCTTC.